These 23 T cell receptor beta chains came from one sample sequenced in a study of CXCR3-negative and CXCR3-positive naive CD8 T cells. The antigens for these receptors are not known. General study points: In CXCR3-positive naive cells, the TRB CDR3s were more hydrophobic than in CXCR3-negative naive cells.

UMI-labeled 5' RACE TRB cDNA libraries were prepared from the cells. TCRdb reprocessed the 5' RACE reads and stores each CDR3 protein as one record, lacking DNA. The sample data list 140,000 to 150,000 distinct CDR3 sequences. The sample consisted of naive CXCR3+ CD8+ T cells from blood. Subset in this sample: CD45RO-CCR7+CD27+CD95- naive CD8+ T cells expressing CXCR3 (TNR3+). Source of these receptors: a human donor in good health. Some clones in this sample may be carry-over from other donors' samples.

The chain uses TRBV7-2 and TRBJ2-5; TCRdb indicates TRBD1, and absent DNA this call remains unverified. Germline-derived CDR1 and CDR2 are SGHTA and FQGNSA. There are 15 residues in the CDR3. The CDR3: CASSGRDRGQETQYF.

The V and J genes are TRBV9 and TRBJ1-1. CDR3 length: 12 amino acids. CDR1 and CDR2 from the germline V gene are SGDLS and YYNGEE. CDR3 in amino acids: CASSPQYTEAFF.

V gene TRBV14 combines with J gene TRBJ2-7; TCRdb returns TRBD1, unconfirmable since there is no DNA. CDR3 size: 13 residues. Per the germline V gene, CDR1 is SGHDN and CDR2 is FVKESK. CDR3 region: CASSQTGIYEQYF.

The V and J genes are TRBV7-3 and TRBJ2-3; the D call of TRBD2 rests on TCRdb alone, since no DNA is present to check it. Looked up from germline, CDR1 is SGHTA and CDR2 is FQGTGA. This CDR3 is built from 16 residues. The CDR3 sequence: CASSPLDSGGTDTQYF.

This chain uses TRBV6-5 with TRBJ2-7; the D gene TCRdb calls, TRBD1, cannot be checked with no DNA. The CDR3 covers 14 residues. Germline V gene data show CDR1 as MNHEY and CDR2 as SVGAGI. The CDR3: CASTPDRFSYEQYF.

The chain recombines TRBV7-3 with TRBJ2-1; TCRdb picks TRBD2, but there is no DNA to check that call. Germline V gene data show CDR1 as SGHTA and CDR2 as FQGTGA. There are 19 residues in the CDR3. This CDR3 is CASSLLGSGRTSGDNEQFF. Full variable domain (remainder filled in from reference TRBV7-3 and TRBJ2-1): GAGVSQTPSNKVTEKGKYVELRCDPISGHTALYWYRQSLGQGPEFLIYFQGTGAADDSGLPNDRFFAVRPEGSVSTLKIQRTERGDSAVYLCASSLLGSGRTSGDNEQFFGPGTRLTVL.

The chain's CDR3 is CASSWSGRGLDEQFF. J is TRBJ2-1 and V is TRBV5-1; TCRdb proposes TRBD2, but this gene call is untestable without DNA. The CDR3 is 15 amino acids. Germline loops: CDR1 SGHRS, CDR2 YFSETQ.

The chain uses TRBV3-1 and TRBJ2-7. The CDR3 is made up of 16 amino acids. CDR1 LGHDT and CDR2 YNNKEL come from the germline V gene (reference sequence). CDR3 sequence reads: CAYTHVSAEGIYEQYF.

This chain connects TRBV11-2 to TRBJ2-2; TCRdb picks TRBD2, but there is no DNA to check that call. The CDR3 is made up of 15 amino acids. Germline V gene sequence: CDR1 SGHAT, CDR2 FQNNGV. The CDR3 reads CASSLGGSYSGELFF.

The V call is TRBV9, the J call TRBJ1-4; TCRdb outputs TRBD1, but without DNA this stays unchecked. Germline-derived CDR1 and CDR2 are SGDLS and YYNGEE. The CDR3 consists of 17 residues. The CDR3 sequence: CASSVGAALLSTEKLFF.

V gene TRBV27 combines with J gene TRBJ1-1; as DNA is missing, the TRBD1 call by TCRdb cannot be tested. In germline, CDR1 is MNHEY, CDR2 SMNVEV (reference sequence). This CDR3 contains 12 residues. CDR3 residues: CASGGNRAEAFF.

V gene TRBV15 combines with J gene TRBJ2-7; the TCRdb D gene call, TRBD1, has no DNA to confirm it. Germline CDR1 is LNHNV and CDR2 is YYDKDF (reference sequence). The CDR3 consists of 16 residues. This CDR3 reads CATAEGPGQGAIEQYF.

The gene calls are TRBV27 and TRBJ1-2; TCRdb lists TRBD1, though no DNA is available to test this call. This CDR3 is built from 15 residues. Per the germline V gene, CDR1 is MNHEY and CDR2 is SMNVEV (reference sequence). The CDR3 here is CASSTAGHLNYGYTF.

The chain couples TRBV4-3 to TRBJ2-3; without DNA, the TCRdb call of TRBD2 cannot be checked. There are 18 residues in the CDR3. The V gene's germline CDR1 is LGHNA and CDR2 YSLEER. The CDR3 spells CASSQDRFSGLSTDTQYF.

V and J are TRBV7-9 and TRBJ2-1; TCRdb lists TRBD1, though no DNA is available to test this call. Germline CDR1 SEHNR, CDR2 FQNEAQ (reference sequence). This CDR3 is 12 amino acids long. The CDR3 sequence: CASSSTGDEQFF.

This CDR3 reads CASSTSGTLYNEQFF. V is TRBV5-1 and J is TRBJ2-1; no DNA is available, so the TRBD1 call from TCRdb remains unchecked. The CDR3 has 15 residues. Germline V gives CDR1 SGHRS, CDR2 YFSETQ.

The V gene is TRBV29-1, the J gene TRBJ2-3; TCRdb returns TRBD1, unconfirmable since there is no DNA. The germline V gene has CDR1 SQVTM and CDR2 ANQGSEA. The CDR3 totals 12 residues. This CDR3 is CSVDRGRDTQYF.

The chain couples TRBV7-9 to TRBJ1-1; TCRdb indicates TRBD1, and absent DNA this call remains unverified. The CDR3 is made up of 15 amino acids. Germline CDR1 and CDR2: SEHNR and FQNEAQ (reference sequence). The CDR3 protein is CASSPRDSLNTEAFF.

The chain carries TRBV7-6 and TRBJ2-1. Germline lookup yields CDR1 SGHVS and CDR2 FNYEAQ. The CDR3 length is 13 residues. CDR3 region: CASSLGDTNEQFF.

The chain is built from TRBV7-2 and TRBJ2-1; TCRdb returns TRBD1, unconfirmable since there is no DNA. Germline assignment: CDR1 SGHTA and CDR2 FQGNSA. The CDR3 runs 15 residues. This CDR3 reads CASSPVGQGGDEQFF.

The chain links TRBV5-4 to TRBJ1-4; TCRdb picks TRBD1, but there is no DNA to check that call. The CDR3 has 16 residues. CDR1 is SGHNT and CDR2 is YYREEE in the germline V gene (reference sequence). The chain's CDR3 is CASSSGDEAANEKLFF.

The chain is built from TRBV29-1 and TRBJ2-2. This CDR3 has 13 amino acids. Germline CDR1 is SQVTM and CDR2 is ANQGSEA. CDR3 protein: CSVVPPNTGELFF.

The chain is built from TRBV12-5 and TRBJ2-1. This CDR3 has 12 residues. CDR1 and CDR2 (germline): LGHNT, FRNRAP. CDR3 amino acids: CASGSIFNEQFF.